This passage covers 6 T cell receptor beta chains from one sample sequenced in a study of spatial heterogeneity in lung cancer. Overall study findings and caveats: The number of expanded tumor alpha and beta chains correlated with mutation number.

TCRdb re-analysed the 5' RACE reads in MiXCR, keeping a single row per CDR3 protein. Of over 6,500 distinct CDR3 sequences listed, over 9.5% are singletons. Time point in this sample: sample taken at primary tumor resection. No cognate antigen is known for these TCRs. This sample comprised lung tumor tissue, obtained at surgery. These TCRs come from a male donor with early-stage non-small cell lung cancer.

This clonotype was picked up many times. This beta chain slipped into a library made for alpha chains as a stray read, so its size is not meaningful. This chain uses TRBV7-9 with TRBJ2-3, with D perhaps TRBD1 (6 bases). The length of the CDR3 is 19 residues. Trimming took off 7 bases at V and 0 bases at J, with 26 bases between the two ends. The germline CDR1 and CDR2 sequences are SEHNR and FQNEAQ (reference sequence). The CDR3 protein is CASTTNPPRQGHSTDTQYF. CDR3 nucleotide sequence: TGTGCCAGCACCACGAACCCTCCCCGTCAGGGGCACAGCACAGATACGCAGTATTTT.

This clonotype was seen more than once but under ten times. The library was built for alpha chains, so this beta chain is an off-target read and its size means little. The gene calls are TRBV19 and TRBJ2-4; 7 nucleotides line up with TRBD2. Germline V CDR1 and CDR2: LNHDA, SQIVND (reference sequence). The junction had 9 bases not matched to a gene; V was cut back by 5 bases and J by 5 bases. The CDR3 has 15 residues. The CDR3 bases are TGTGCCAGTAGTGGGAGGTCCCGGGGGGAAAACATTCAGTACTTC. Its protein is CASSGRSRGENIQYF.

By frequency in the sample, this clonotype is medium-sized (0.01 to 0.1%). The library was prepared for alpha chains; this beta chain is a stray read, so its frequency means little. The chain links TRBV28 to TRBJ2-7; no clear D. The germline V and J ends were trimmed by 1 base and 3 bases, with 7 bases remaining between them. CDR1 and CDR2 (germline): MDHEN, SYDVKM. This CDR3 is built from 13 residues. The CDR3 loop is CASSLLDLYEQYF. As DNA, the CDR3 is TGTGCCAGCAGTTTATTGGATCTCTACGAGCAGTACTTC.

This clonotype was detected ten times or more. The library was prepared for alpha chains; this beta chain is a stray read, so its frequency means little. CDR3 nucleotide sequence: TGTGCCAGCAGTCCCATGGCAGGGCGCTCAAACTATGGCTACACCTTC. Encoded protein: CASSPMAGRSNYGYTF. The chain uses TRBV7-9 and TRBJ1-2; D perhaps matches TRBD1 (5 bases). CDR3 length: 16 residues. Germline lookup yields CDR1 SEHNR and CDR2 FQNEAQ (reference sequence). Trimming cost V 6 bases and J 2 bases, with 19 bases left between them.

This clonotype occurred many times. With the library built for alpha chains, this beta chain is off target and its frequency is not meaningful. V is TRBV6-5 and J is TRBJ1-1, with D possibly matching TRBD1 (5 bases). The germline V gene encodes CDR1 MNHEY and CDR2 SVGAGI. The CDR3 spans 15 residues. Deletions cut 0 bases from V and 3 bases from J, with 11 bases between. This CDR3 is CASSYSRVGDTEAFF. The CDR3 nucleotides are TGTGCCAGCAGTTACTCCAGGGTGGGGGACACTGAAGCTTTCTTT.

This clonotype was seen repeatedly, ten times or more. Because this beta chain is a stray read in a library intended to capture alpha chains, its abundance should not be given much weight. This chain joins TRBV7-9 and TRBJ2-7; D may correspond to TRBD1 or TRBD2 (5 bases each). V lost 5 bases and J 6 bases, leaving 5 bases between the germline ends. This CDR3 is 10 amino acids long. Germline loops: CDR1 SEHNR, CDR2 FQNEAQ (reference sequence). The CDR3 region has the DNA TGTGCCAGCAGCGGGGGCGAGCAGTACTTC. Translated, it gives CASSGGEQYF.